This T cell receptor (beta chain) emerged from a study of T cell responses to AZD1222 COVID-19 vaccine. Study-wide findings and caveats: AZD1222 recipients seropositive at baseline numbered only 6 or 7. Donors in the cohort were predominantly white British and more often female, and clonal diversity was possibly underestimated. Among spike-specific TCRs, nearly half reportedly target unmutated variant regions. The study found Spike-specific TCR breadth and depth rose after two AZD1222 doses.

TCRdb's table, derived via immunoSEQ multiplex PCR, lists solely in-frame clones and lacks some. The data show about 130,000 clones, 75% to 90% seen once. The CDR3 contains 15 residues. CDR1 and CDR2 from the germline V gene are SGHNT and YYREEE (reference sequence). V lost 2 bases to trimming and J lost 3 bases, with 13 bases between them. To note about this clone: Its target is not known.

The input for sequencing was peripheral blood, taken on day 0 of AZD1222 vaccination. The sequence came from an adult in good health. This chain connects TRBV5-4 to TRBJ2-3; the D gene is possibly TRBD2 (6 bases). The CDR3 region is CASSLGGVLTDTQYF. The CDR3 DNA reads as TGTGCCAGCAGCTTAGGCGGGGTCTTAACAGATACGCAGTATTTT.